Sequencing of this T cell receptor beta chain was carried out in a study of blood T cell repertoires in COVID-19. Across the whole study: Sample material is recorded as cDNA or gDNA derived from T cells, B-cell-depleted T cells, or PBMCs.

V trimming: 4 bases; J trimming: 7 bases; junction bases outside the gene matches: 7. The CDR3 consists of 14 residues. CDR1 is SGHDT and CDR2 is YYEEEE in the germline V gene. Original methodology: By means of reference gene primer amplification, nucleated cell counts were estimated. TCRdb keeps only in-frame clones here, not all; method: immunoSEQ multiplex PCR. V and J calls and clone size are copied from that table; D and trimming were computed from the DNA. The top ten clones hold under 4% of a sample with 150,000 to 200,000 clones, less than 90% of them seen once. Recruitment covered roughly 24 US areas and drew participants whose ages spanned about 18 to 100 years. In the 2 weeks before study entry, exposed participants met a COVID-19 case, which was PCR-confirmed or clinician-diagnosed.

The gene calls are TRBV5-6 and TRBJ1-4; 7 bases are shared with TRBD1. The sequencing sample was made of PBMCs or T cells enriched from blood (not recorded which). This TCR derives from a woman in her twenties or thirties who had been exposed to COVID-19. DNA for the CDR3: TGTGCCAGCAGCCTAACAGGGGCGGGTGAAAAACTGTTTTTT. Its protein product is CASSLTGAGEKLFF.